The text below deals with one T cell receptor (beta chain). What it binds is unknown. Per germline, CDR1 SNHLY and CDR2 FYNNEI. Trimming left V 7 bases short and J 5 bases short, with 20 bases between. This CDR3 contains 15 residues. This specimen comes from a study of cytomegalovirus exposure and HLA in healthy donors. 13 Jbeta primers and 60 Vbeta primers were used for the PCR. Assay used: immunoSEQ multiplex PCR; TCRdb lists only in-frame clones, some missing. The sample consists of 150,000 to 200,000 clones, about 85% of them appearing once. The study's findings and limits: TRBV6-2, TRBV6-3 and other indistinguishable V segments were excluded.

This TCR was recovered from a man aged 18 to 29 in good health and CMV-seropositive. The chain combines TRBV2 with TRBJ1-1; D remains ambiguous. Sequenced: PBMCs. The CDR3 protein is CASMGRREERTEAFF. CDR3 bases: TGTGCCAGCATGGGCCGGAGGGAGGAGAGGACTGAAGCTTTCTTT.